This is a list of T cell receptor beta chains from one sample in a study of T-cell reconstitution after alpha-beta-depleted transplantation in children. MiXCR was run by TCRdb on the PCR reads, yielding one entry per CDR3 protein. The profile shows 600,000 to 800,000 distinct CDR3 sequences, around 12% of them singletons. The input for sequencing was PBMCs, taken before TCRalphabeta/CD19-depleted stem cell transplant. All receptors derive from a girl aged 2 to 10 with congenital amegakaryocytic thrombocytopenia, due to receive a stem cell transplant. The CDR3 runs from the conserved cysteine through the conserved F or W. The order of the fields is D gene, J gene, V gene, CDR3 protein. D genes are given only for firm matches.

d_call: NA
j_call: TRBJ2-5
v_call: TRBV14
cdr3_aa: CASSHALGETQYF

d_call: NA
j_call: TRBJ2-7
v_call: TRBV20-1
cdr3_aa: CSASGAYEQYF

d_call: NA
j_call: TRBJ2-1
v_call: TRBV2
cdr3_aa: CASSESRLQEFF

d_call: NA
j_call: TRBJ2-4
v_call: TRBV5-1
cdr3_aa: CASSLAPGPNIQYF

d_call: NA
j_call: TRBJ2-1
v_call: TRBV27
cdr3_aa: CTSSDRDVSYNEQFF

d_call: NA
j_call: TRBJ2-2
v_call: TRBV9
cdr3_aa: CASSVALANTGELFF

d_call: NA
j_call: TRBJ2-1
v_call: TRBV20-1
cdr3_aa: CSPGTGSLNNEQFF

d_call: TRBD2
j_call: TRBJ2-1
v_call: TRBV7-2
cdr3_aa: CASSLRRGSSYNEQFF

d_call: NA
j_call: TRBJ1-1
v_call: TRBV18
cdr3_aa: CASTIGTLEAFF

d_call: NA
j_call: TRBJ2-3
v_call: TRBV12-3/TRBV12-4
cdr3_aa: CASTPGIGTDTQYF

d_call: TRBD1
j_call: TRBJ1-5
v_call: TRBV15
cdr3_aa: CATSGRTGLNQPQHF

d_call: NA
j_call: TRBJ2-1
v_call: TRBV10-3
cdr3_aa: CAIREAGTSGNEQFF

d_call: NA
j_call: TRBJ1-1
v_call: TRBV7-2
cdr3_aa: CASSLDRFLKYTEAFF

d_call: NA
j_call: TRBJ1-1
v_call: TRBV12-3/TRBV12-4
cdr3_aa: CASSFAGAFEAFF

d_call: NA
j_call: TRBJ2-3
v_call: TRBV20-1
cdr3_aa: CSARKTTRDTQYF